This TCR beta chain was profiled in a study of cytotoxic CD8 clonotypes in ibrutinib-treated CLL. Overall study context: Recorded responses included 25 or so partial and 2 complete; following median roughly 70 months, approximately 14 stayed remitted and roughly 12 progressed. Notes on the study in general: The study found baseline clonality above age-matched healthy donors, tracking circulating CD8+ T-cell counts.

This clone was picked up a small number of times. Its cognate antigen is unknown. Clones were sequenced by immunoSEQ multiplex PCR, and TCRdb holds only the in-frame ones, with some missing. The table lists 4,500 to 7,000 clones, more than 60% of them singletons. Looked up from germline, CDR1 is LGHNA and CDR2 is YNFKEQ. V was trimmed by 2 bases and J by 3 bases, leaving 19 bases between them. The CDR3 is 17 amino acids. Material: PBMCs, obtained before ibrutinib treatment. The sequence was collected from a human donor with chronic lymphocytic leukemia. The rearrangement joins TRBV4-2 to TRBJ1-1, with D possibly matching TRBD1 (5 bases). The CDR3 reads CASSQNWGGVGDTEAFF. The CDR3 DNA follows: TGTGCCAGCAGCCAAAATTGGGGAGGGGTGGGGGACACTGAAGCTTTCTTT.